This T cell receptor beta chain was sequenced in a study of blood T cell repertoires in COVID-19. At the level of the study: COVID-19 samples from acute and convalescent phases originated in the United States, Italy and Spain. PBMCs, B-cell-depleted T cells, or T cells provided the cDNA or gDNA that made up the material.

CDR3 length: 13 residues. Per the germline V gene, CDR1 is SGHTA and CDR2 is FQGNSA. Trimming took 3 bases from V and 4 from J, leaving 7 bases between them. Per the original data handling: The authors estimated nucleated cell counts from reference gene primer amplification. Sequencing was performed with immunoSEQ multiplex PCR; in TCRdb, only in-frame clones are kept and a portion is missing. Clone size and the V and J calls come from that table; the DNA yielded D and trimming. The sample shows 120,000 or so clones, over 65% of them seen only once. This chain links TRBV7-2 with TRBJ1-3; D unclear. This clonotype was sampled from a man in his 70s with acute or convalescent COVID-19. The sample taken for sequencing was peripheral blood. CDR3 DNA sequence: TGTGCCAGCAGCTTGGCGGAAGGAAACACCATATATTTT. As protein: CASSLAEGNTIYF.